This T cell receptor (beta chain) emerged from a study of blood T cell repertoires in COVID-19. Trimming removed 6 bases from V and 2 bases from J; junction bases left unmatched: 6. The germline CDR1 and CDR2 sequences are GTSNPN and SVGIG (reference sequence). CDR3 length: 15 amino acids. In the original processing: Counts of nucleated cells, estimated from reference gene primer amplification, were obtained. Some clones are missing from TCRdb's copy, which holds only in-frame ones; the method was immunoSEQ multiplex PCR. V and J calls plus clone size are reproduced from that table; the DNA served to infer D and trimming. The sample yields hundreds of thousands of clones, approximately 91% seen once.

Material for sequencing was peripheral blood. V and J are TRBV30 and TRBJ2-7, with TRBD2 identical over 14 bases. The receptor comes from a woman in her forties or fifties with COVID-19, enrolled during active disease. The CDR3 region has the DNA TGTGCCTGCTCTTGGGGACTAGCGGGGGCCTACGAGCAGTACTTC. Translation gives CACSWGLAGAYEQYF.